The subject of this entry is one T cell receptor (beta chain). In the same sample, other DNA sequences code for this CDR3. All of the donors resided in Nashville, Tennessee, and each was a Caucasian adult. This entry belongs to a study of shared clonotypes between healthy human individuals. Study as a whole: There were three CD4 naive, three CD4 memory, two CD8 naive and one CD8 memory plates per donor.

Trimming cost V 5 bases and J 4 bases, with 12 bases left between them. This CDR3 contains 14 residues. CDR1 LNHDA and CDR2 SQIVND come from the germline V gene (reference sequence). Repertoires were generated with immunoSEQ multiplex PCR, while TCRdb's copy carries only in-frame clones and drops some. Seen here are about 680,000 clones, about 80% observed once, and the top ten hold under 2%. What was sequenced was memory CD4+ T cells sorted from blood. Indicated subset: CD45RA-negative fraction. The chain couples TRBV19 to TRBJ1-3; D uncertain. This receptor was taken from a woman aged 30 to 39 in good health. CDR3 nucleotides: TGTGCCAGTAGTTCGGGAACGGCAGGAAACACCATATATTTT. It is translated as CASSSGTAGNTIYF.